The source of this T cell receptor (beta chain) is a study of OX40 agonist ivuxolimab in advanced cancers. The assay was immunoSEQ multiplex PCR, and TCRdb's table has in-frame clones only and misses some. The sample records fewer than 55,000 clones, approximately 86% being singletons. J gave up 5 bases and V 4 bases, and 8 bases lay outside the gene matches. The CDR3 extends over 15 amino acids. CDR1 is LNHDA, CDR2 SQIVND, per germline (reference sequence). The sequenced sample was CD4+ or CD8+ T cells sorted from blood, obtained in a trial of the OX40 agonist ivuxolimab. The sequence came from an adult with an advanced solid tumor such as melanoma, head and neck, liver or kidney cancer. This chain connects TRBV19 to TRBJ1-1, with 9 bases fitting TRBD1. The CDR3 spells CASSTRDRVDTEAFF. The DNA for the CDR3 is TGTGCCAGTAGTACGAGGGACAGGGTAGATACTGAAGCTTTCTTT. Filled out from reference TRBV19 and TRBJ1-1, the complete variable domain reads DGGITQSPKYLFRKEGQNVTLSCEQNLNHDAMYWYRQDPGQGLRLIYYSQIVNDFQKGDIAEGYSVSREKKESFPLTVTSAQKNPTAFYLCASSTRDRVDTEAFFGQGTRLTVV.